One sample yielded the 4 T cell receptor beta chains listed below, sequenced in a study of neoadjuvant nivolumab and ipilimumab in lung cancer (TCRdb year 2020). Reading the label with the study, this specimen's time point is: at surgical resection after neoadjuvant nivolumab +/- ipilimumab. Libraries were constructed by the immunoSEQ multiplex PCR assay. The source is immuneACCESS, and TCRdb retained only in-frame sequences with V and J called. Part of the clones is not carried over; for the studies checked, unresolved V genes explain less than half of this, and the remainder is unexplained. Within this sample are over 25,000 clones, with approximately 80% of them counted one time only. The ten largest clones capture roughly 20% of the sample. Sequencing was performed on tumor tissue, taken after neoadjuvant nivolumab, alone or with ipilimumab, at or shortly before surgery. The origin of the receptors is an adult with non-small cell lung cancer.

The genes are TRBV5-1 and TRBJ1-2; D call uncertain. V dropped 0 bases and J dropped 1 base, with 10 bases sitting between them. Germline values: CDR1 SGHRS, CDR2 YFSETQ. The CDR3 consists of 15 residues. The CDR3 DNA is TGCGCCAGCAGCTTGGAGGCAGTGCTTAACTATGGCTACACCTTC. Translated, it gives CASSLEAVLNYGYTF. The full variable domain, in which reference TRBV5-1 and TRBJ1-2 provide the parts outside the CDR3, is KAGVTQTPRYLIKTRGQQVTLSCSPISGHRSVSWYQQTPGQGLQFLFEYFSETQRNKGNFPGRFSGRQFSNSRSEMNVSTLELGDSALYLCASSLEAVLNYGYTFGSGTRLTVV.

J is TRBJ2-2 and V is TRBV7-9; D is uncertain. The V end was cut by 3 bases, the J end by 0 bases, with 5 bases between. The germline CDR1 and CDR2 sequences are SEHNR and FQNEAQ (reference sequence). CDR3 size: 14 residues. The CDR3 sequence: CASSFGTNTGELFF. DNA for the CDR3: TGTGCCAGCAGCTTTGGAACGAACACCGGGGAGCTGTTTTTT.

This clone occurred once. The rearrangement links TRBV30 to TRBJ2-7; 7 bases line up with TRBD1. With V trimmed by 2 bases and J by 0 bases, 22 bases remained unmatched. Germline V lookup: CDR1 GTSNPN, CDR2 SVGIG (reference sequence). This CDR3 has 20 amino acids. CDR3 DNA sequence: TGTGCCTGGAGTTCTATCCCGGGACAGAAGGTATTTTCGAGCTCCTACGAGCAGTACTTC. This codes for CAWSSIPGQKVFSSSYEQYF.

The chain is built from TRBV19 and TRBJ2-3, with TRBD2 as a possible D gene (5 bases). The germline CDR1 and CDR2 sequences are LNHDA and SQIVND (reference sequence). CDR3 length: 13 residues. V was clipped by 6 bases and J by 3 bases, with 10 bases between them. The CDR3 loop reads CASRTRGTDTQYF. The CDR3 DNA sequence: TGTGCCAGTAGGACCCGGGGTACAGATACGCAGTATTTT.